This TCR beta chain was identified in a study of blood T cell repertoires in COVID-19. At the level of the study: From T cells, B-cell-depleted T cells, or PBMCs came the material, which was cDNA or gDNA.

Sequenced by immunoSEQ multiplex PCR; TCRdb stores in-frame clones only, minus some. This table holds approximately 94,000 clones, roughly 85% found once. The germline V gene encodes CDR1 SGHRS and CDR2 YFSETQ. Trimming at V came to 4 bases and at J to 3 bases, leaving 9 bases not matched to a gene. The CDR3 is made up of 15 amino acids. The J gene is TRBJ2-7, the V gene TRBV5-1; 8 bases are shared with TRBD1. The receptor was isolated from a man between 70 and 80 years old with active or convalescent COVID-19. Sequenced material: peripheral blood. CDR3: CASSPLQGAGYEQYF. The CDR3 DNA is TGCGCCAGCAGCCCCCTGCAGGGGGCGGGCTACGAGCAGTACTTC.